The sequence of this T cell receptor (beta chain) was determined in a study of cytomegalovirus exposure and HLA in healthy donors. Findings and limits, study-wide: It was found in a later analysis that first-cohort TCR clusters tended to co-occur in the 100 to 150 validation repertoires.

Concerning this clone itself: The antigen remains unidentified.

The donors were in the roughly 120-subject validation cohort, distinct from the roughly 670-subject first cohort. Some clones are missing from TCRdb's copy, which holds only in-frame ones; the method was immunoSEQ multiplex PCR. Counted here are about 180,000 clones, about 87% occurring once; the ten biggest clones make up 1.4%. The CDR3 consists of 16 residues. Germline loops: CDR1 SGDLS, CDR2 YYNGEE. V lost 0 bases, J lost 0 bases, and 11 bases lay in between. The source material was PBMCs. The rearrangement joins TRBV9 to TRBJ2-3; a possible D gene is TRBD1 (6 bases). This TCR came from a woman in her 30s in good health and CMV-seronegative. CDR3 coding DNA: TGTGCCAGCAGCGTAGCGCAGGGGATTAGCACAGATACGCAGTATTTT. Encoded protein: CASSVAQGISTDTQYF.